A selection of T cell receptor beta chains follows, all from one sample in a study of vaccination and CD4 T cells after COVID-19. What these receptors recognize is not known. From the PCR reads, TCRdb called clonotypes with MiXCR, one entry per CDR3 protein. The sample lists 25,000 to 30,000 distinct CDR3 sequences; around 50% were seen once. Specimen: CD4+ T cells from blood, cultured in vitro, collected before SARS-CoV-2 vaccination. The receptors were gathered from a human donor who received a COVID-19 vaccine. CDR3s include the opening cysteine and the closing phenylalanine or tryptophan. A D gene is named only where the DNA matches it firmly. Rows give clone size only sometimes, using once, few, many, or a class for an expanded clone.

clone size | J gene | V gene | D gene | CDR3 protein | CDR3 DNA
. | TRBJ2-5 | TRBV7-2 | TRBD2 | CASTTGLAGGQGETQYF | TGTGCCAGCACCACGGGACTAGCGGGGGGGCAGGGAGAGACCCAGTACTTC
. | TRBJ2-3 | TRBV15 | TRBD1 | CATGRDRTLTDTQYF | TGTGCCACCGGTAGGGACAGGACCCTCACAGATACGCAGTATTTT
. | TRBJ2-3 | TRBV6-1 | . | CASRGGTSTDTQYF | TGTGCCAGCAGGGGGGGAACTAGCACAGATACGCAGTATTTT
. | TRBJ2-5 | TRBV7-3 | . | CASSLRVGETQYF | TGTGCCAGCAGCTTAAGGGTTGGAGAGACCCAGTACTTC
few | TRBJ1-2 | TRBV11-2 | TRBD1 | CASSLEYPGGYGYTF | TGTGCCAGCAGCTTAGAGTATCCAGGGGGCTATGGCTACACCTTC
. | TRBJ1-4 | TRBV20-1 | . | CSAREFSPTNEKLFF | TGCAGTGCTAGAGAGTTCTCTCCAACTAATGAAAAACTGTTTTTT
few | TRBJ2-7 | TRBV12-3/TRBV12-4 | . | CASSLTVAYEQYF | TGTGCCAGCAGCTTGACAGTAGCCTACGAGCAGTACTTC
few | TRBJ2-3 | TRBV28 | . | CASSSLQQYF | TGTGCCAGCAGTTCCCTTCAACAGTATTTT
few | TRBJ2-3 | TRBV30 | TRBD2 | CAWSQERGHTDTQYF | TGTGCCTGGAGTCAAGAGCGGGGGCACACAGATACGCAGTATTTT
. | TRBJ2-5 | TRBV2 | . | CASSEASTGVTQYF | TGTGCCAGCAGTGAGGCCAGCACGGGGGTGACCCAGTACTTC
few | TRBJ1-1 | TRBV20-1 | . | CSPWTVENTEAFF | TGCAGCCCTTGGACAGTCGAAAACACTGAAGCTTTCTTT